This T cell receptor (beta chain) was captured by sequencing in a study of T cells in tuberculosis. V lost 4 bases and J 4 bases, leaving 10 bases between the germline ends. The CDR3 loop spans 13 amino acids. Germline V lookup: CDR1 SGHDT, CDR2 YYEEEE. Assay: immunoSEQ multiplex PCR; the TCRdb copy retains only in-frame clones and omits some. The table lists roughly 34,000 clones, 87% of them singletons. Time point denoted: new active TB diagnosis, blood taken before or within 7 days of starting treatment. The V call is TRBV5-6, the J call TRBJ2-3; D gene ambiguous. This TCR derives from an adult with tuberculosis. The sequenced sample was PBMCs, obtained at tuberculosis diagnosis. The CDR3 sequence is CASSIDTSDTQYF. The CDR3 DNA is TGTGCCAGCAGCATAGACACATCAGATACGCAGTATTTT.